This passage covers 25 T cell receptor beta chains from one sample sequenced in a study of T-cell reconstitution after alpha-beta-depleted transplantation in children. Unique molecular identifiers were used in preparing the TCRbeta library. One entry per CDR3 protein, called by TCRdb with MiXCR from the PCR reads. The sample carries around 450,000 distinct CDR3 sequences, 10% recorded once. The material sequenced was PBMCs, taken before TCRalphabeta/CD19-depleted stem cell transplant. The receptors were gathered from a child aged 2-15 years with inherited bone marrow failure, due to receive a stem cell transplant.

The rearrangement joins TRBV9 to TRBJ2-5; 15 nucleotides align to TRBD2. CDR3 length: 18 residues. The junction had 11 bases not matched to a gene; V was cut back by 3 bases and J by 5 bases. Germline values: CDR1 SGDLS, CDR2 YYNGEE. CDR3 protein: CASSGEGLAGGDGETQYF. CDR3 coding DNA: TGTGCCAGCAGCGGAGAGGGACTAGCGGGAGGCGACGGGGAGACCCAGTACTTC.

The V and J genes are TRBV10-3 and TRBJ2-7; D gene unclear. Between the trimmed V and J ends, which lost 3 bases and 5 bases, there was a span of 5 bases. Germline V lookup: CDR1 ENHRY, CDR2 SYGVKD. This CDR3 spans 11 amino acids. CDR3 DNA sequence: TGTGCCATCAGTGATGCTGACGAGCAGTACTTC. It codes for CAISDADEQYF.

V and J are TRBV7-2 and TRBJ2-3, with D perhaps matching TRBD1 or TRBD2 (6 bases each). The CDR3 has 14 amino acids. The ends were cut back, 6 bases at V and 2 bases at J, with 12 bases in the middle. Germline assignment: CDR1 SGHTA and CDR2 FQGNSA. The CDR3 coding sequence is TGTGCCAGCAGGTGGGGGGCCGCCACAGATACGCAGTATTTT. It yields the protein CASRWGAATDTQYF. Filled out from reference TRBV7-2 and TRBJ2-3, the complete variable domain reads GAGVSQSPSNKVTEKGKDVELRCDPISGHTALYWYRQSLGQGLEFLIYFQGNSAPDKSGLPSDRFSAERTGGSVSTLTIQRTQQEDSAVYLCASRWGAATDTQYFGPGTRLTVL.

This clonotype appeared many times. The chain has TRBV11-2 and TRBJ2-1; D gene uncertain. The V end was cut by 1 base, the J end by 8 bases, with 9 bases between. CDR3 length equals 13 residues. CDR1 and CDR2 (germline): SGHAT, FQNNGV. The CDR3 DNA is TGTGCCAGCAGCTTAGTCCTAATGCATGAGCAGTTCTTC. It yields the protein CASSLVLMHEQFF.

This clonotype was recorded many times. The V call is TRBV5-1, the J call TRBJ1-5; D may be TRBD1 (5 bases). Trimming cost V 1 base and J 0 bases, with 8 bases left between them. Germline V CDR1 and CDR2: SGHRS, YFSETQ. The CDR3 totals 15 residues. For the CDR3, the DNA is TGCGCCAGCAGCTTGTACGGGGGTAGCAATCAGCCCCAGCATTTT. This gives the protein CASSLYGGSNQPQHF.

This clonotype was seen many times. CDR3 sequence (DNA): TGTGCCATCAGTGACTGGGGAAACAGTGAAAAACTGTTTTTT. It codes for CAISDWGNSEKLFF. The rearrangement links TRBV10-3 to TRBJ1-4; D unresolved. This CDR3 contains 14 residues. V lost 3 bases and J 7 bases, leaving 12 bases between the germline ends. From germline, CDR1 is ENHRY and CDR2 SYGVKD.

V is TRBV6-1 and J is TRBJ2-3; tentatively, D is TRBD1 (6 bases). V was clipped by 4 bases and J by 1 base, with 12 bases between them. The CDR3 runs 15 residues. Germline lookup yields CDR1 MNHNS and CDR2 SASEGT. The CDR3 spells CASSVVGAGTDTQYF. Written as DNA, the CDR3 is TGTGCCAGCAGTGTTGTGGGGGCGGGCACAGATACGCAGTATTTT.

This clonotype occurred many times. The J gene is TRBJ2-1, the V gene TRBV30; D perhaps matches TRBD2 (5 bases). CDR3 length: 14 amino acids. Germline CDR1 is GTSNPN and CDR2 is SVGIG (reference sequence). Trimming stripped 1 base from V and 9 bases from J, with 16 bases between. The CDR3 DNA sequence: TGTGCCTGGAGTGAACTCGTCGGGGTCAGTGAGCAGTTCTTC. Amino acids: CAWSELVGVSEQFF.

This clonotype has just a few counts. The J gene is TRBJ2-1, the V gene TRBV3-1, with D possibly being TRBD1 (6 bases). Germline V lookup: CDR1 LGHDT, CDR2 YNNKEL (reference sequence). This CDR3 has 18 amino acids. Trimming cost V 0 bases and J 3 bases, with 18 bases left between them. The CDR3 sequence: CASSQEGRVGTNYNEQFF. For the CDR3, the DNA is TGTGCCAGCAGCCAAGAGGGCAGGGTAGGGACAAACTACAATGAGCAGTTCTTC.

The sample holds many counts of this clonotype. V and J are TRBV11-2 and TRBJ1-2; 7 positions agree with TRBD1. The germline V gene encodes CDR1 SGHAT and CDR2 FQNNGV. The J segment lost 3 bases and the V segment lost 5 bases, leaving 12 bases of the junction unmatched. CDR3 length: 16 residues. CDR3 DNA: TGTGCCAGCAGCCAGAGCCGACAGGGTAAAGACTATGGCTACACCTTC. This translates into CASSQSRQGKDYGYTF.

The genes are TRBV10-1 and TRBJ2-1, with 12 bases matching TRBD1. Germline V gene data show CDR1 as WNHNN and CDR2 as SYGVQD (reference sequence). The CDR3 sequence is 20 residues long. The V and J ends lost 8 bases and 1 base, in that order; junction bases with no gene match: 18. CDR3 protein: CASRDRGRLAGLKSYNEQFF. The DNA of the CDR3 is TGCGCCAGCCGGGACAGGGGGCGGCTAGCGGGGCTTAAATCCTACAATGAGCAGTTCTTC.

This clonotype was counted at least ten times. The chain combines TRBV20-1 with TRBJ2-1; TRBD1 might be the D (5 bases). CDR1 and CDR2 (germline): DFQATT, SNEGSKA (reference sequence). There are 16 residues in the CDR3. V was clipped by 0 bases and J by 3 bases, with 15 bases between them. The CDR3 sequence: CSARDQGDIYYNEQFF. CDR3 bases: TGCAGTGCTAGAGATCAGGGCGACATCTACTACAATGAGCAGTTCTTC.

This clonotype was found many times. The chain links TRBV20-1 to TRBJ2-7; D possibly uses TRBD1 or TRBD2 (5 bases each). The CDR3 is made up of 15 amino acids. CDR1 is DFQATT and CDR2 is SNEGSKA in the germline V gene (reference sequence). V gave up 0 bases and J gave up 6 bases, with 18 bases separating them. CDR3 region: CSARDYGTVLSEQYF. CDR3 bases: TGCAGTGCTAGAGATTACGGGACCGTACTCAGCGAGCAGTACTTC.

This clonotype was found many times. CDR3 in amino acids: CASSAGQLTNYGYTF. The CDR3 DNA reads as TGTGCCAGCAGCGCGGGACAACTTACTAACTATGGCTACACCTTC. The rearrangement joins TRBV4-2 to TRBJ1-2; tentative D call: TRBD1 (6 bases). With 5 bases removed from V and 0 bases from J, the gap between germline ends came to 13 bases. There are 15 residues in the CDR3. CDR1 is LGHNA and CDR2 is YNFKEQ in the germline V gene.

The chain joins TRBV28 to TRBJ2-2; 11 bases map to TRBD2. This CDR3 is 15 amino acids long. After removal of 6 bases from V and 6 bases from J, the junction contained 6 bases not matched to a gene. Germline CDR1 reads MDHEN; CDR2 reads SYDVKM. CDR3 amino acids: CASSRLAGFAGELFF. CDR3 bases: TGTGCCAGCAGCCGACTAGCGGGGTTCGCCGGGGAGCTGTTTTTT.

The V gene is TRBV5-1, the J gene TRBJ2-3, with 9 positions matching TRBD2. CDR1 is SGHRS, CDR2 YFSETQ, per germline. The CDR3 length is 17 residues. V gave up 1 base and J gave up 1 base; unmatched junction bases: 7. The DNA of the CDR3 is TGCGCCAGCAGCTTGACCGCGGGAGGGCCGGGCACAGATACGCAGTATTTT. Protein sequence: CASSLTAGGPGTDTQYF.

Worth noting for this clonotype: A single base separates this from a much larger clone, so it may be a read error. The DNA of the CDR3 is TGCGCCAGCAGCCCCTTACAGGTGATGAACACTGAAGCTTTCTTT. It specifies CASSPLQVMNTEAFF. The chain joins TRBV5-1 to TRBJ1-1; maybe TRBD1 (5 bases). Trimming left V 4 bases short and J 0 bases short, with 13 bases between. The V gene's germline CDR1 is SGHRS and CDR2 YFSETQ. The CDR3 runs to 15 residues.

The chain has TRBV7-2 and TRBJ2-3; D perhaps matches TRBD2 (6 bases). The germline gives CDR1 SGHTA, CDR2 FQGNSA. This CDR3 comprises 16 residues. Trimming left V 0 bases short and J 2 bases short, with 12 bases between. CDR3 nucleotides: TGTGCCAGCAGCTTAGCGGCGCGCGGGATCACAGATACGCAGTATTTT. It specifies CASSLAARGITDTQYF. Variable domain in full (rest from reference TRBV7-2 and TRBJ2-3): GAGVSQSPSNKVTEKGKDVELRCDPISGHTALYWYRQSLGQGLEFLIYFQGNSAPDKSGLPSDRFSAERTGGSVSTLTIQRTQQEDSAVYLCASSLAARGITDTQYFGPGTRLTVL.

This clonotype was recorded many times. This chain links TRBV5-5 with TRBJ2-3, with 10 bases matching TRBD2. Germline CDR1 SGHKS, CDR2 YYEKEE (reference sequence). This CDR3 contains 16 residues. With 3 bases clipped from V and 3 bases from J, the junction kept 7 bases outside the gene matches. CDR3: CASSYIAGGDTDTQYF. As DNA, the CDR3 is TGTGCCAGCAGCTACATAGCGGGAGGTGATACAGATACGCAGTATTTT.

This clonotype was recorded many times. The chain links TRBV6-1 to TRBJ1-2; 7 bases line up with TRBD1. CDR1 is MNHNS and CDR2 is SASEGT in the germline V gene. This CDR3 is built from 14 residues. The V gene end was trimmed by 6 bases and the J gene end by 2 bases; junction bases not matched to a gene: 6. CDR3 in amino acids: CASRDRAGNYGYTF. CDR3 sequence (DNA): TGTGCCAGCAGAGACAGGGCGGGGAACTATGGCTACACCTTC.

This clonotype showed up just a few times. V is TRBV20-1 and J is TRBJ2-1; no clear D gene. With 0 bases removed from V and 5 bases from J, the gap between germline ends came to 11 bases. The CDR3 is 14 amino acids. Germline V gene lookup returns CDR1 DFQATT and CDR2 SNEGSKA (reference sequence). Here the CDR3 DNA reads TGCAGTGCTAGAGAAAGGCCCAATAACAATGAGCAGTTCTTC. This gives the protein CSARERPNNNEQFF.

CDR3 sequence (DNA): TGCAGCGTCCCTGGGGGGCTAGCGGGAGTCGGAAACAATGAGCAGTTCTTC. Its translation is CSVPGGLAGVGNNEQFF. The rearrangement links TRBV29-1 to TRBJ2-1, with 10 nucleotides matching TRBD2. The CDR3 consists of 17 residues. The V gene end was trimmed by 6 bases and the J gene end by 5 bases; junction bases not matched to a gene: 16. Per germline, CDR1 SQVTM and CDR2 ANQGSEA.

This clonotype has only a few counts. The chain is built from TRBV29-1 and TRBJ2-1; D is perhaps TRBD1 (6 bases). Trimming took off 5 bases at V and 6 bases at J, with 11 bases between the two ends. Germline CDR1 is SQVTM and CDR2 is ANQGSEA. CDR3 length: 12 amino acids. This CDR3 is CSVRARGNEQFF. The DNA for the CDR3 is TGCAGCGTTAGGGCCAGGGGCAATGAGCAGTTCTTC.

This clonotype has only a few counts. This chain joins TRBV20-1 and TRBJ1-5; 7 nucleotides align to TRBD1. J lost 3 bases, V lost 2 bases, and 7 bases had no gene match. The germline V gene has CDR1 DFQATT and CDR2 SNEGSKA (reference sequence). CDR3 size: 15 residues. CDR3 DNA: TGCAGTGCTAGAAGGCAGGGGGGCTTCAATCAGCCCCAGCATTTT. Protein: CSARRQGGFNQPQHF.

This chain uses TRBV29-1 with TRBJ2-1; D not resolved. The germline V and J ends were trimmed by 3 bases and 9 bases, with 6 bases remaining between them. Germline CDR1 SQVTM, CDR2 ANQGSEA. The CDR3 totals 10 residues. CDR3 in amino acids: CSVEQVEQFF. In DNA form, the CDR3 reads TGCAGCGTTGAGCAGGTTGAGCAGTTCTTC.